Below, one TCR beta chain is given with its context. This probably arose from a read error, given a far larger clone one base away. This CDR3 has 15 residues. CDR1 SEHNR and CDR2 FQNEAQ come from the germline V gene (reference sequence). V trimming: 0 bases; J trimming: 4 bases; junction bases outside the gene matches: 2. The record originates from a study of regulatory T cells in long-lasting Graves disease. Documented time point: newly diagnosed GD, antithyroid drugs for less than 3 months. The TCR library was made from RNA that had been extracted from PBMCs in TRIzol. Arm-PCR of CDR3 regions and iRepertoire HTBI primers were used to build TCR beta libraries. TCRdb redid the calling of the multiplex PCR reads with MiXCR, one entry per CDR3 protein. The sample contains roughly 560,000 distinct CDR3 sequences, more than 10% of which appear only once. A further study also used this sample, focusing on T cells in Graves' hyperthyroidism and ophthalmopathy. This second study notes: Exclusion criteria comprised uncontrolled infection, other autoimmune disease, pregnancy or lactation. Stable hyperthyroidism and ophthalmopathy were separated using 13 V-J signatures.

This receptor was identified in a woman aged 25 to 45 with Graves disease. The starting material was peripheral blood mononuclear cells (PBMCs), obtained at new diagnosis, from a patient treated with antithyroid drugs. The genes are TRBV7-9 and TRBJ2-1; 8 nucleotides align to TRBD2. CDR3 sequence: CASSLASGIYNEQFF. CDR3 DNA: TGTGCCAGCAGCTTAGCTAGCGGGATTTACAATGAGCAGTTCTTC.